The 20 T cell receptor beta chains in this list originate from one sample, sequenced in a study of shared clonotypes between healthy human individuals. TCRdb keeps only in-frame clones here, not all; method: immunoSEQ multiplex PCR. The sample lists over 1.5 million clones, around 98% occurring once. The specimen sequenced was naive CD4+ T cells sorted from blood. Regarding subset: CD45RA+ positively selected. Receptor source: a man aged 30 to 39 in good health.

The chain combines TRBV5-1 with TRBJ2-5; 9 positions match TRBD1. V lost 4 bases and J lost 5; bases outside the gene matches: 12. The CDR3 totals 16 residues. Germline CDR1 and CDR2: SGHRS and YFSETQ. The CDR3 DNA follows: TGCGCCAGCAGCGCTACCGGGACAGGGATCGGGGAGACCCAGTACTTC. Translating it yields CASSATGTGIGETQYF.

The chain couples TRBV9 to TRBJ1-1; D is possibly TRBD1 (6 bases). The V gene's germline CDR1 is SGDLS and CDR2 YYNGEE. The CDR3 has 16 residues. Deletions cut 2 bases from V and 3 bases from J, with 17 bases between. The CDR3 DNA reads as TGTGCCAGCAGCGTGGGGGGCGGTATGTTGGACACTGAAGCTTTCTTT. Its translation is CASSVGGGMLDTEAFF. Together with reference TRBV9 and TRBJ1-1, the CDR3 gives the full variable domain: DSGVTQTPKHLITATGQRVTLRCSPRSGDLSVYWYQQSLDQGLQFLIQYYNGEERAKGNILERFSAQQFPDLHSELNLSSLELGDSALYFCASSVGGGMLDTEAFFGQGTRLTVV.

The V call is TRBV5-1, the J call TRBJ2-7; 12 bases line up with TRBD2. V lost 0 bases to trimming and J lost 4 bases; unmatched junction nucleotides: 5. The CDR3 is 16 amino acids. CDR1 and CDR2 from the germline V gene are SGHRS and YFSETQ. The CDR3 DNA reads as TGCGCCAGCAGCTTGGGACTAGCGGGAGTCCTTTACGAGCAGTACTTC. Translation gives CASSLGLAGVLYEQYF.

The CDR3: CASSSELPQHF. CDR3 sequence (DNA): TGTGCCAGCAGCTCCGAACTGCCCCAGCATTTT. This rearrangement joins TRBV28 to TRBJ1-5; D is unresolved. Germline-derived CDR1 and CDR2 are MDHEN and SYDVKM. Trimming took off 6 bases at V and 9 bases at J, with 9 bases between the two ends. This CDR3 comprises 11 residues. Complete variable domain (other parts from reference TRBV28 and TRBJ1-5): DVKVTQSSRYLVKRTGEKVFLECVQDMDHENMFWYRQDPGLGLRLIYFSYDVKMKEKGDIPEGYSVSREKKERFSLILESASTNQTSMYLCASSSELPQHFGDGTRLSIL.

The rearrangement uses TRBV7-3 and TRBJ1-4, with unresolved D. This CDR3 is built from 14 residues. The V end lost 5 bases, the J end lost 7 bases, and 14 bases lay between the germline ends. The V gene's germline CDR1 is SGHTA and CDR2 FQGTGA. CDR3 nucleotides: TGTGCCAGCAGCCGGATAGAAATCCGTGAAAAACTGTTTTTT. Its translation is CASSRIEIREKLFF.

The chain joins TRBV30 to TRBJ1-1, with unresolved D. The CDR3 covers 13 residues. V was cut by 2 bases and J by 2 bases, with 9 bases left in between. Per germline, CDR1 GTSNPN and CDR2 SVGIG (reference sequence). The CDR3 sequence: CAWSPTRNTEAFF. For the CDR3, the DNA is TGTGCCTGGAGTCCCACACGAAACACTGAAGCTTTCTTT. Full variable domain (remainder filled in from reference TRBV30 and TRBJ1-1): SQTIHQWPATLVQPVGSPLSLECTVEGTSNPNLYWYRQAAGRGLQLLFYSVGIGQISSEVPQNLSASRPQDRQFILSSKKLLLSDSGFYLCAWSPTRNTEAFFGQGTRLTVV.

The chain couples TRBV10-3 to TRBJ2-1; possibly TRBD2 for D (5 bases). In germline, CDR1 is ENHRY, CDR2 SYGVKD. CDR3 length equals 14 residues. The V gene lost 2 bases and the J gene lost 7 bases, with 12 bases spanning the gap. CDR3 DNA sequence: TGTGCCATCAGTGAGCAGCCAAGCGGTAATGAGCAGTTCTTC. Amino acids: CAISEQPSGNEQFF.

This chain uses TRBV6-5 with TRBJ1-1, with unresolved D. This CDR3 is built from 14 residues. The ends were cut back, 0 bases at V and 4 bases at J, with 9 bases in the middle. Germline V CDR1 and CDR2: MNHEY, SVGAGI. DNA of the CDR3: TGTGCCAGCAGTTACTCGATAGTTAGCACTGAAGCTTTCTTT. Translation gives CASSYSIVSTEAFF.

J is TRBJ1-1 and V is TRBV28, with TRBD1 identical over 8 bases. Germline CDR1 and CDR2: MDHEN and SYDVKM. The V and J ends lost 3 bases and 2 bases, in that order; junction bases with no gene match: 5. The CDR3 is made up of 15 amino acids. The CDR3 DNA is TGTGCCAGCAGTTTTTGGACAGGGAGTAACACTGAAGCTTTCTTT. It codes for CASSFWTGSNTEAFF. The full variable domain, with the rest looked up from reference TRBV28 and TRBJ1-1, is DVKVTQSSRYLVKRTGEKVFLECVQDMDHENMFWYRQDPGLGLRLIYFSYDVKMKEKGDIPEGYSVSREKKERFSLILESASTNQTSMYLCASSFWTGSNTEAFFGQGTRLTVV.

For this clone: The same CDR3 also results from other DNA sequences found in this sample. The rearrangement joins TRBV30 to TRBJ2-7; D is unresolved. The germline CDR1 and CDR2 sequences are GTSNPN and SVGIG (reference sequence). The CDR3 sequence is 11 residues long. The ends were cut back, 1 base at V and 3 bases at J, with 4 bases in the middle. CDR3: CAWSAGYEQYF. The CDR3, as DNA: TGTGCCTGGAGTGCAGGCTACGAGCAGTACTTC.

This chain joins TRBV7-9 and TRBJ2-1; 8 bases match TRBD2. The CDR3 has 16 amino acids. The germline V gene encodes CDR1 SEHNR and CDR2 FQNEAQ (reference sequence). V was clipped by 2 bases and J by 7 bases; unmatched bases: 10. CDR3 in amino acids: CASSLRSGSTGNEQFF. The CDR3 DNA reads TGTGCCAGCAGCTTAAGGAGCGGGAGCACGGGTAATGAGCAGTTCTTC.

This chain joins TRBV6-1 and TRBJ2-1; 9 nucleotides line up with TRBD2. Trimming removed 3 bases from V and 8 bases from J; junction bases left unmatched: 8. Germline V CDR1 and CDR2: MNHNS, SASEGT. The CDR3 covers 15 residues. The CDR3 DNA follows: TGTGCCAGCAGTGACGGGCGGGAGGGATCTTATGAGCAGTTCTTC. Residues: CASSDGREGSYEQFF.

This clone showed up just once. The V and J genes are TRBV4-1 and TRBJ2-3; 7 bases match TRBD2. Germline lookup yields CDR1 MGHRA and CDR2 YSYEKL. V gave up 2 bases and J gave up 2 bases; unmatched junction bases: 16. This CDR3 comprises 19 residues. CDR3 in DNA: TGCGCCAGCAGCCAACACACTTGGCTAGCGGAAGACCACACAGATACGCAGTATTTT. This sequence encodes CASSQHTWLAEDHTDTQYF.

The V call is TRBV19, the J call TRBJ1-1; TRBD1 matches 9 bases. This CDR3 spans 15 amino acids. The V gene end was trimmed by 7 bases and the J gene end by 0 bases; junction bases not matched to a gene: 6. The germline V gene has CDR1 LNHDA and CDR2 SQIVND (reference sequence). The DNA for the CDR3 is TGTGCCAGTAAGAACAGGGGGCGGGTGAACACTGAAGCTTTCTTT. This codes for CASKNRGRVNTEAFF.

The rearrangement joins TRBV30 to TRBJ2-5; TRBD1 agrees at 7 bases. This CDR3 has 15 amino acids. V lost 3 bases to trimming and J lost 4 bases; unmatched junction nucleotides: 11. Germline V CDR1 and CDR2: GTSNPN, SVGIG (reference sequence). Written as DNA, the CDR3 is TGTGCCTGGAGGGAAAGGGGGCGAGGACGAGAGACCCAGTACTTC. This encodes CAWRERGRGRETQYF.

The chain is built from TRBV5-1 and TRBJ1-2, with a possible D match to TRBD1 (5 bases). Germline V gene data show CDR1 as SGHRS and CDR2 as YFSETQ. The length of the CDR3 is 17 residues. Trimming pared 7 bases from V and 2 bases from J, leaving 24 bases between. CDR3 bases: TGCGCCAGCGGAAGTCTTGGTTCTGACAGCACGAACTATGGCTACACCTTC. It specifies CASGSLGSDSTNYGYTF.

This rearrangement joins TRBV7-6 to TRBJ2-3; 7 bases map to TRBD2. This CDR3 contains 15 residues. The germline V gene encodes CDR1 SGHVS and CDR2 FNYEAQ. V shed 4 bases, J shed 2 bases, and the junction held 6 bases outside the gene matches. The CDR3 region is CASSSVLAYTDTQYF. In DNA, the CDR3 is TGTGCCAGCAGCTCCGTACTAGCGTACACAGATACGCAGTATTTT.

The CDR3 spells CATDRGSSALHF. DNA for the CDR3: TGTGCCACCGACAGGGGGAGTAGCGCCCTCCACTTT. V gene TRBV28 combines with J gene TRBJ1-6, with 9 bases lining up with TRBD1. J gave up 14 bases and V 10 bases, and 9 bases lay outside the gene matches. The CDR3 is 12 amino acids. Germline V gene data show CDR1 as MDHEN and CDR2 as SYDVKM.

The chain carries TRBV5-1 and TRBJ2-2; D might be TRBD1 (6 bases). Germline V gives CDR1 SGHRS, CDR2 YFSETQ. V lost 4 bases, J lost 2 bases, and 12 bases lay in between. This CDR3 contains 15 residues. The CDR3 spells CASSPDRRNTGELFF. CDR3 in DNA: TGCGCCAGCAGCCCCGACAGGCGCAACACCGGGGAGCTGTTTTTT.

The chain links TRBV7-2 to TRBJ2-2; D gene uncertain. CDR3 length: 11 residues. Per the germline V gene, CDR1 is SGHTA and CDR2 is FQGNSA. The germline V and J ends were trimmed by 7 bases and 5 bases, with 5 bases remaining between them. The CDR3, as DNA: TGTGCCAGCACCCCGACCGGGGAGCTGTTTTTT. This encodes CASTPTGELFF.